This TCR beta chain was identified in a study of cytomegalovirus exposure and HLA in healthy donors. Study findings and constraints: Association of a missense DCLRE1C variant with TCR beta V- and J-gene trimming was reported in a later analysis.

In regard to this clone: The antigen remains unidentified.

The length of the CDR3 is 15 residues. Trimming stripped 0 bases from V and 4 bases from J, with 12 bases between. The germline gives CDR1 MGHRA, CDR2 YSYEKL. The PCR had 60 Vbeta and 13 Jbeta primers. Data came from immunoSEQ multiplex PCR; TCRdb stores just in-frame clones and leaves some out. This table holds tens of thousands of clones, approximately 80% found once. Sequencing was performed on PBMCs. This chain connects TRBV4-1 to TRBJ1-2, with D perhaps TRBD1 (6 bases). This TCR came from a man aged 50 to 60 in good health and CMV-seropositive. The CDR3 sequence: CASSQDAGEGYGYTF. Here the CDR3 DNA reads TGCGCCAGCAGCCAAGACGCAGGGGAAGGCTATGGCTACACCTTC.